The 27 T cell receptor beta chains below come from one sample, sequenced in a study of cytomegalovirus exposure and HLA in healthy donors. Assay: immunoSEQ multiplex PCR; the TCRdb copy retains only in-frame clones and omits some. This repertoire shows about 130,000 clones, 95% to 96% found once; its top ten account for less than 2%. What was sequenced was PBMCs. These receptors all stem from a man younger than 35 in good health and CMV-seronegative.

The chain employs TRBV4-2 and TRBJ2-1; no clear D. Germline-derived CDR1 and CDR2 are LGHNA and YNFKEQ. The germline V and J ends were trimmed by 0 bases and 0 bases, with 12 bases remaining between them. The CDR3 covers 17 residues. The CDR3 bases are TGTGCCAGCAGCCAAGACCCCTCGGCGGCCTCCTACAATGAGCAGTTCTTC. It specifies CASSQDPSAASYNEQFF.

The CDR3 loop is CASSPAGVGELFF. Written as DNA, the CDR3 is TGTGCCAGCAGCCCTGCCGGGGTCGGGGAGCTGTTTTTT. The V and J genes are TRBV5-6 and TRBJ2-2; D may be TRBD2 (5 bases). This CDR3 is 13 amino acids long. Trimming took off 4 bases at V and 7 bases at J, with 11 bases between the two ends. Per the germline V gene, CDR1 is SGHDT and CDR2 is YYEEEE.

The CDR3 sequence: CATGTTYNEQFF. As DNA, the CDR3 is TGTGCCACCGGGACTACCTACAATGAGCAGTTCTTC. This chain uses TRBV9 with TRBJ2-1, with TRBD2 matching over 7 bases. V was pared by 9 bases and J by 2 bases, with 2 bases of the junction left unmatched. Germline V CDR1 and CDR2: SGDLS, YYNGEE. CDR3 length: 12 amino acids.

J is TRBJ1-1 and V is TRBV7-9; D possibly corresponds to TRBD1 (5 bases). V lost 1 base and J 0 bases, leaving 9 bases between the germline ends. This CDR3 contains 15 residues. Per the germline V gene, CDR1 is SEHNR and CDR2 is FQNEAQ (reference sequence). CDR3 DNA sequence: TGTGCCAGCAGCTTAGTTGGGGGGTTGAACACTGAAGCTTTCTTT. Protein: CASSLVGGLNTEAFF.

The chain couples TRBV19 to TRBJ2-1; weak D call: TRBD2 (5 bases). V lost 2 bases to trimming and J lost 9 bases, with 14 bases between them. This CDR3 has 14 residues. Germline CDR1 and CDR2: LNHDA and SQIVND (reference sequence). The CDR3 reads CASSISLEVIEQFF. The CDR3 DNA sequence: TGTGCCAGTAGTATATCGCTGGAGGTTATTGAGCAGTTCTTC.

The chain recombines TRBV20-1 with TRBJ2-5, with 7 bases matching TRBD1. V shed 6 bases, J shed 9 bases, and the junction held 7 bases outside the gene matches. The CDR3 has 11 residues. Germline-derived CDR1 and CDR2 are DFQATT and SNEGSKA (reference sequence). The CDR3 region is CSATTGTAQYF. The CDR3 DNA reads TGCAGTGCCACGACCGGGACAGCCCAGTACTTC.

This clone was observed once. V usage is TRBV7-3 and J usage is TRBJ2-7; 7 bases align to TRBD2. Germline loops: CDR1 SGHTA, CDR2 FQGTGA. This CDR3 region has 15 residues. V gave up 0 bases and J gave up 4 bases; unmatched junction bases: 6. The CDR3: CASSLTGGSGYEQYF. CDR3 DNA: TGTGCCAGCAGCTTAACTGGCGGGAGCGGGTACGAGCAGTACTTC.

The chain carries TRBV7-2 and TRBJ2-2; D possibly corresponds to TRBD2 (6 bases). From germline, CDR1 is SGHTA and CDR2 FQGNSA. This CDR3 spans 13 amino acids. V dropped 4 bases and J dropped 4 bases, with 7 bases sitting between them. CDR3: CASSSGVTGELFF. CDR3 coding DNA: TGTGCCAGCAGCTCGGGAGTCACCGGGGAGCTGTTTTTT.

V usage is TRBV6-1 and J usage is TRBJ2-2, with TRBD2 as a possible D gene (6 bases). The CDR3 extends over 14 amino acids. Looked up from germline, CDR1 is MNHNS and CDR2 is SASEGT. With 9 bases removed from V and 2 bases from J, the gap between germline ends came to 13 bases. CDR3 in DNA: TGTGCCAGTCATAGGGAGGCCAACACCGGGGAGCTGTTTTTT. It translates to CASHREANTGELFF.

The chain uses TRBV18 and TRBJ1-1; D ambiguous. CDR1 KGHSH and CDR2 LQKENI come from the germline V gene. V was shortened by 3 bases and J by 4 bases, with 6 bases between the two germline ends. The CDR3 runs 12 residues. The CDR3 loop reads CASSPSGTEAFF. The CDR3 region has the DNA TGTGCCAGCTCACCGAGCGGCACTGAAGCTTTCTTT.

This clone was counted a single time. The chain carries TRBV19 and TRBJ1-5; 10 nucleotides align to TRBD1. J lost 2 bases, V lost 8 bases, and 3 bases had no gene match. In germline, CDR1 is LNHDA, CDR2 SQIVND (reference sequence). The length of the CDR3 is 14 residues. Here the CDR3 reads CASSGTGGNQPQHF. The CDR3 nucleotides read TGTGCCAGTTCCGGGACAGGGGGCAATCAGCCCCAGCATTTT.

CDR3 residues: CASSELATEAFF. The DNA for the CDR3 is TGTGCCAGCAGTGAATTGGCCACTGAAGCTTTCTTT. This chain uses TRBV2 with TRBJ1-1, with no clear D. The V end lost 2 bases, the J end lost 4 bases, and 5 bases lay between the germline ends. The CDR3 contains 12 residues. The germline V gene has CDR1 SNHLY and CDR2 FYNNEI.

This clone was seen a single time. The gene calls are TRBV5-1 and TRBJ2-5; possibly TRBD1 for D (5 bases). Trimming stripped 0 bases from V and 5 bases from J, with 5 bases between. In germline, CDR1 is SGHRS, CDR2 YFSETQ. The CDR3 is 12 residues long. The CDR3 sequence is CASSLEGETQYF. The CDR3 DNA is TGCGCCAGCAGCTTGGAGGGGGAGACCCAGTACTTC.

The chain uses TRBV15 and TRBJ2-7, with a possible D match to TRBD2 (5 bases). CDR1 is LNHNV and CDR2 is YYDKDF in the germline V gene (reference sequence). CDR3 length: 12 residues. V shed 3 bases and J shed 4 bases, with 7 bases lying between them. The CDR3 loop is CATSSGGYEQYF. The CDR3 DNA is TGTGCCACCAGCAGTGGCGGGTACGAGCAGTACTTC.

The V and J genes are TRBV6-5 and TRBJ2-4; 7 bases are a match to TRBD1. The germline CDR1 and CDR2 sequences are MNHEY and SVGAGI. The CDR3 contains 14 residues. The V gene end was trimmed by 4 bases and the J gene end by 9 bases; junction bases not matched to a gene: 9. The CDR3 DNA reads as TGTGCCAGCAGTTCCTCGACAGGGCTAAGCATTCAGTACTTC. Protein product: CASSSSTGLSIQYF.

V and J are TRBV25-1 and TRBJ2-7; D is possibly TRBD1 (5 bases). Germline V CDR1 and CDR2: MGHDK, SYGVNS. This CDR3 has 14 residues. Trimming pared 6 bases from V and 3 bases from J, leaving 15 bases between. The CDR3 nucleotides read TGTGCCAGCAGAGATACAGGCTTAGGCTACGAGCAGTACTTC. Residues: CASRDTGLGYEQYF.

This chain joins TRBV5-1 and TRBJ1-4, with D unclear. The V end was cut by 0 bases, the J end by 3 bases, with 6 bases between. The germline V gene encodes CDR1 SGHRS and CDR2 YFSETQ. This CDR3 is 14 amino acids long. The CDR3 DNA reads as TGCGCCAGCAGCTTGGGGCAAGCTAATGAAAAACTGTTTTTT. Protein sequence: CASSLGQANEKLFF.

The J gene is TRBJ1-5, the V gene TRBV27, with TRBD1 matching over 9 bases. Trimming removed 5 bases from V and 6 bases from J; junction bases left unmatched: 11. Germline V gives CDR1 MNHEY, CDR2 SMNVEV (reference sequence). CDR3 size: 16 residues. The DNA for the CDR3 is TGTGCCAGCAGTCCCCTCCGGGACAGGGTTCGTCAGCCCCAGCATTTT. Its translation is CASSPLRDRVRQPQHF.

The chain links TRBV15 to TRBJ1-1; the D gene is possibly TRBD1 (5 bases). The CDR3 runs 14 residues. The germline V gene has CDR1 LNHNV and CDR2 YYDKDF (reference sequence). V dropped 5 bases and J dropped 4 bases, with 14 bases sitting between them. The CDR3 region is CATSRTSGSTEAFF. The CDR3 region has the DNA TGTGCCACCAGCCGGACATCCGGGAGCACTGAAGCTTTCTTT.

The table lists this clone with a count of one. CDR3 coding DNA: TGTGCCTGTCCGGGTGGCTACAACACTGAAGCTTTCTTT. This sequence encodes CACPGGYNTEAFF. This chain joins TRBV30 and TRBJ1-1, with D uncertain. In germline, CDR1 is GTSNPN, CDR2 SVGIG (reference sequence). This CDR3 region has 13 residues. The V end was cut by 6 bases, the J end by 2 bases, with 13 bases between.

J is TRBJ1-5 and V is TRBV11-2; weak D call: TRBD1 (6 bases). The CDR3 totals 17 residues. CDR1 is SGHAT, CDR2 FQNNGV, per germline. Trimming removed 5 bases at V and 2 bases at J, with 19 bases between. The CDR3 loop reads CASSPRGDMRGNQPQHF. CDR3 sequence (DNA): TGTGCCAGCAGCCCCCGGGGGGACATGAGGGGCAATCAGCCCCAGCATTTT.

CDR3 sequence (DNA): TGTGCCAGCAGCGCCAGGTCTCGGAGGGAGGCCTACAATGAGCAGTTCTTC. Its translation is CASSARSRREAYNEQFF. The V gene is TRBV9, the J gene TRBJ2-1; possible D gene TRBD2, 6 bases. V lost 3 bases, J lost 2 bases, and 18 bases lay in between. This CDR3 spans 17 amino acids. Germline V CDR1 and CDR2: SGDLS, YYNGEE.

The chain carries TRBV25-1 and TRBJ1-2; D remains ambiguous. The germline CDR1 and CDR2 sequences are MGHDK and SYGVNS. The CDR3 totals 11 residues. Trimming took 8 bases from V and 1 from J, leaving 5 bases between them. The CDR3 reads CASFYNYGYTF. In DNA form, the CDR3 reads TGTGCCAGCTTTTATAACTATGGCTACACCTTC.

This clone was detected only once. The chain uses TRBV4-1 and TRBJ2-5; 8 nucleotides match TRBD1. J was trimmed by 4 bases and V by 1 base; bases with no gene match: 14. This CDR3 has 18 amino acids. CDR1 and CDR2 from the germline V gene are MGHRA and YSYEKL. The CDR3 here is CASSQGVQGALRTETQYF. The CDR3 DNA sequence: TGCGCCAGCAGCCAAGGGGTCCAGGGGGCCCTCAGGACAGAGACCCAGTACTTC.

This clone was seen only once. The chain employs TRBV9 and TRBJ2-5; 13 bases align to TRBD2. This CDR3 is 17 amino acids long. The ends lost 3 bases at V and 5 bases at J; junction bases unmatched: 10. Germline V gene data show CDR1 as SGDLS and CDR2 as YYNGEE. The CDR3 DNA sequence: TGTGCCAGCAGCGCCGGAAGGACTAGCGGGAGTAGGGAGACCCAGTACTTC. Translation: CASSAGRTSGSRETQYF.

The genes are TRBV7-9 and TRBJ2-1; 9 bases match TRBD2. With 5 bases clipped from V and 0 bases from J, the junction kept 14 bases outside the gene matches. This CDR3 is built from 19 residues. Germline lookup yields CDR1 SEHNR and CDR2 FQNEAQ (reference sequence). CDR3 residues: CASSPRVLAGDRSYNEQFF. In DNA, the CDR3 is TGTGCCAGCAGCCCGCGGGTGTTAGCGGGAGACCGCTCCTACAATGAGCAGTTCTTC. Filled out from reference TRBV7-9 and TRBJ2-1, the complete variable domain reads DTGVSQNPRHKITKRGQNVTFRCDPISEHNRLYWYRQTLGQGPEFLTYFQNEAQLEKSRLLSDRFSAERPKGSFSTLEIQRTEQGDSAMYLCASSPRVLAGDRSYNEQFFGPGTRLTVL.

The DNA for the CDR3 is TGCGCCAGCAGCCAAGATTTGGCGGGAGGTGGAGAGACCCAGTACTTC. Encoded protein: CASSQDLAGGGETQYF. The V gene is TRBV4-3, the J gene TRBJ2-5, with 8 bases aligning to TRBD2. Germline CDR1 LGHNA, CDR2 YSLEER. Trimming at V came to 0 bases and at J to 4 bases, leaving 7 bases not matched to a gene. The CDR3 consists of 16 residues.